The clone carrying this T cell receptor (beta chain) came up once. Its cognate antigen is unknown. Repertoires were generated with immunoSEQ multiplex PCR, while TCRdb's copy carries only in-frame clones and drops some. The sample comprises over 20,000 clones, 80% to 90% of which are singletons, and 2.5% rests with the top ten. All trial patients relapsed after autologous stem cell transplantation. Deletions cut 0 bases from V and 0 bases from J, with 11 bases between. The V gene's germline CDR1 is SGDLS and CDR2 YYNGEE. This CDR3 has 16 amino acids. These data come from a study of PD-1 blockade in classical Hodgkin lymphoma. Study-wide background: A 3 mg/kg intravenous dose of nivolumab was received by patients every 2 weeks. General observations from the study: Exclusion was the outcome for patients who began nivolumab under 1 year after ASCT. When set against healthy donors, newly diagnosed patients were reported to show lower baseline TCR diversity. Baseline diversity resembling that of newly diagnosed patients was seen in complete responders.

The rearrangement links TRBV9 to TRBJ2-3; no clear D. Sequencing used peripheral blood mononuclear cells (PBMCs), obtained at baseline. The receptor's source is a human donor with classical Hodgkin lymphoma. DNA for the CDR3: TGTGCCAGCAGCGTAGCCGGATCACCTAGCACAGATACGCAGTATTTT. It translates to CASSVAGSPSTDTQYF.